This is a list of T cell receptor beta chains from one sample in a study of blood T cell repertoires in COVID-19. Measured with immunoSEQ multiplex PCR; TCRdb has only the in-frame clones, and not every one. The sample has approximately 160,000 clones; around 82% are singletons. Sequencing was carried out using peripheral blood. The receptors stem from a man aged 55-75 years with active or convalescent COVID-19. CDR3s include the opening cysteine and the closing phenylalanine or tryptophan. Each record gives: CDR3 protein, CDR3 DNA, J gene, D gene, V gene, clone size. The D gene is left open where the match is weak. Some rows have no size entry. The others give once, few or many, or a class for an expanded clone.

CDR3aa: CASSWRTLGTSGTGELFF
CDR3nt: TGCGCCAGCAGCTGGAGGACCCTTGGGACTAGTGGGACCGGGGAGCTGTTTTTT
j_gene: TRBJ2-2
d_gene: TRBD2
v_gene: TRBV5-1
abundance: -

CDR3aa: CASSQSGRFDGYTF
CDR3nt: TGTGCCAGCAGCCAATCCGGCAGGTTTGACGGCTACACCTTC
j_gene: TRBJ1-2
d_gene: -
v_gene: TRBV16
abundance: -

CDR3aa: CASGGAGGSYEQYF
CDR3nt: TGTGCGAGCGGGGGAGCGGGAGGCTCCTACGAGCAGTACTTC
j_gene: TRBJ2-7
d_gene: TRBD2
v_gene: TRBV7-2
abundance: -

CDR3aa: CASTREGPEETQYF
CDR3nt: TGTGCCAGTACCCGGGAGGGTCCAGAAGAGACCCAGTACTTC
j_gene: TRBJ2-5
d_gene: TRBD2
v_gene: TRBV19
abundance: -

CDR3aa: CASSLARTYNTEAFF
CDR3nt: TGTGCCAGCAGCTTAGCCAGGACATACAACACTGAAGCTTTCTTT
j_gene: TRBJ1-1
d_gene: -
v_gene: TRBV5-8
abundance: -

CDR3aa: CASSKSRGNYEQYF
CDR3nt: TGTGCCAGCAGCAAGTCCAGGGGGAATTACGAGCAGTACTTC
j_gene: TRBJ2-7
d_gene: TRBD1
v_gene: TRBV3-1/TRBV3-2
abundance: -

CDR3aa: CSVSMAVDEQFF
CDR3nt: TGCAGCGTCTCGATGGCGGTCGATGAGCAGTTCTTC
j_gene: TRBJ2-1
d_gene: -
v_gene: TRBV29-1
abundance: -

CDR3aa: CASIPGQEGRQPQHF
CDR3nt: TGTGCCAGTATTCCGGGACAGGAGGGAAGACAGCCCCAGCATTTT
j_gene: TRBJ1-5
d_gene: TRBD1
v_gene: TRBV19
abundance: -

CDR3aa: CASYPGQGNGGNQPQHF
CDR3nt: TGTGCCTCGTATCCGGGACAGGGGAACGGGGGCAATCAGCCCCAGCATTTT
j_gene: TRBJ1-5
d_gene: TRBD1
v_gene: TRBV24-1
abundance: -

CDR3aa: CASSLETGQTYEQYF
CDR3nt: TGTGCCAGCAGCTTAGAGACAGGCCAAACCTACGAGCAGTACTTC
j_gene: TRBJ2-7
d_gene: -
v_gene: TRBV7-6
abundance: few

CDR3aa: CSASRDRDSPLHF
CDR3nt: TGCAGTGCTAGTCGGGACAGGGATTCACCCCTCCACTTT
j_gene: TRBJ1-6
d_gene: TRBD1
v_gene: TRBV20-1
abundance: few

CDR3aa: CASSLRGIYRNSPLHF
CDR3nt: TGTGCCAGCAGCTTGCGGGGGATTTACAGGAATTCACCCCTCCACTTT
j_gene: TRBJ1-6
d_gene: -
v_gene: TRBV5-6
abundance: once

CDR3aa: CASSRLLAGGSYEQYF
CDR3nt: TGTGCCAGCAGCCGCCTTCTAGCGGGAGGCTCCTACGAGCAGTACTTC
j_gene: TRBJ2-7
d_gene: TRBD2
v_gene: TRBV27
abundance: -

CDR3aa: CASSSSVSPLHF
CDR3nt: TGTGCCAGCAGCTCCTCGGTCTCACCCCTCCACTTT
j_gene: TRBJ1-6
d_gene: -
v_gene: TRBV12-3/TRBV12-4
abundance: once

CDR3aa: CASSQGEEGAINQPQHF
CDR3nt: TGTGCCAGCAGCCAAGGGGAGGAGGGGGCGATCAATCAGCCCCAGCATTTT
j_gene: TRBJ1-5
d_gene: TRBD1
v_gene: TRBV3-1/TRBV3-2
abundance: -

CDR3aa: CASSLTGDQPQHF
CDR3nt: TGTGCCAGCTCGCTCACGGGGGATCAGCCCCAGCATTTT
j_gene: TRBJ1-5
d_gene: -
v_gene: TRBV18
abundance: -

CDR3aa: CASSPAGQGTYEQYF
CDR3nt: TGTGCCAGCAGTCCCGCGGGACAGGGTACATACGAGCAGTACTTC
j_gene: TRBJ2-7
d_gene: TRBD1
v_gene: TRBV6-5
abundance: -

CDR3aa: CASQNHLTGGLGNEQFF
CDR3nt: TGCGCCAGCCAAAACCACTTAACAGGGGGCTTAGGGAATGAGCAGTTCTTC
j_gene: TRBJ2-1
d_gene: TRBD1
v_gene: TRBV5-1
abundance: -

CDR3aa: CASSPPQGLGETQYF
CDR3nt: TGTGCCAGCTCACCACCTCAGGGCCTGGGGGAGACCCAGTACTTC
j_gene: TRBJ2-5
d_gene: -
v_gene: TRBV18
abundance: -

CDR3aa: CASSSRTGGLGQPQHF
CDR3nt: TGTGCCAGTAGTTCACGGACAGGGGGCTTGGGTCAGCCCCAGCATTTT
j_gene: TRBJ1-5
d_gene: TRBD1
v_gene: TRBV19
abundance: -

CDR3aa: CASSPNRTSGRDEQFF
CDR3nt: TGTGCCAGCTCACCGAACCGGACTAGCGGGAGAGATGAGCAGTTCTTC
j_gene: TRBJ2-1
d_gene: TRBD2
v_gene: TRBV18
abundance: -

CDR3aa: CASSRSIAGQETQYF
CDR3nt: TGTGCTAGCAGCAGAAGTATAGCGGGGCAAGAGACCCAGTACTTC
j_gene: TRBJ2-5
d_gene: TRBD2
v_gene: TRBV7-7
abundance: -

CDR3aa: CASRISAGTSVNEQFF
CDR3nt: TGTGCCAGCAGAATATCAGCCGGGACTAGCGTCAATGAGCAGTTCTTC
j_gene: TRBJ2-1
d_gene: TRBD2
v_gene: TRBV27
abundance: few

CDR3aa: CASSPGQGASGELFF
CDR3nt: TGTGCCAGCAGCCCGGGACAGGGGGCTTCCGGGGAGCTGTTTTTT
j_gene: TRBJ2-2
d_gene: TRBD1
v_gene: TRBV5-8
abundance: few

CDR3aa: CASSLGAPLSGNTIYF
CDR3nt: TGTGCCAGCAGCTTGGGAGCGCCCCTATCTGGAAACACCATATATTTT
j_gene: TRBJ1-3
d_gene: -
v_gene: TRBV5-4
abundance: -

CDR3aa: CASRDTNTDTQYF
CDR3nt: TGTGCCAGCAGGGACACCAACACAGATACGCAGTATTTT
j_gene: TRBJ2-3
d_gene: -
v_gene: TRBV12-3/TRBV12-4
abundance: -

CDR3aa: CASSRKTGGNTIYF
CDR3nt: TGTGCCAGCAGCAGAAAGACAGGGGGCAACACCATATATTTT
j_gene: TRBJ1-3
d_gene: TRBD1
v_gene: TRBV13
abundance: -

CDR3aa: CASSTNREPLNQPQHF
CDR3nt: TGTGCCAGCAGCACAAACAGGGAACCCCTCAATCAGCCCCAGCATTTT
j_gene: TRBJ1-5
d_gene: -
v_gene: TRBV7-8
abundance: -

CDR3aa: CASSQGQNYGYTF
CDR3nt: TGTGCCAGCAGCCAAGGACAGAACTATGGCTACACCTTC
j_gene: TRBJ1-2
d_gene: -
v_gene: TRBV3-1/TRBV3-2
abundance: once

CDR3aa: CASSIDLTGLGVNTGELFF
CDR3nt: TGTGCCAGTAGTATAGATCTGACAGGGCTCGGGGTTAACACCGGGGAGCTGTTTTTT
j_gene: TRBJ2-2
d_gene: TRBD1
v_gene: TRBV19
abundance: -

CDR3aa: CASSVAGGSSGNTIYF
CDR3nt: TGTGCCAGCAGCGTAGCAGGGGGGAGTTCGGGAAACACCATATATTTT
j_gene: TRBJ1-3
d_gene: TRBD1
v_gene: TRBV9
abundance: -

CDR3aa: CASKLAGGSSYNEQFF
CDR3nt: TGCGCCAGCAAACTAGCGGGGGGGAGCTCCTACAATGAGCAGTTCTTC
j_gene: TRBJ2-1
d_gene: TRBD2
v_gene: TRBV5-1
abundance: -

CDR3aa: CASSYDRGRETQYF
CDR3nt: TGTGCCAGCAGCTACGACAGGGGACGAGAGACCCAGTACTTC
j_gene: TRBJ2-5
d_gene: TRBD1
v_gene: TRBV7-2
abundance: -

CDR3aa: CASSTPGQVYNEQFF
CDR3nt: TGTGCCAGCAGTACACCGGGACAGGTCTACAATGAGCAGTTCTTC
j_gene: TRBJ2-1
d_gene: TRBD1
v_gene: TRBV2
abundance: -

CDR3aa: CASSPRGANTGELFF
CDR3nt: TGTGCCAGCAGCCCGCGGGGGGCGAACACCGGGGAGCTGTTTTTT
j_gene: TRBJ2-2
d_gene: TRBD2
v_gene: TRBV14
abundance: few

CDR3aa: CASSQGTSGRRGAYNEQFF
CDR3nt: TGCGCCAGCAGCCAAGGGACTAGCGGGAGACGGGGGGCCTACAATGAGCAGTTCTTC
j_gene: TRBJ2-1
d_gene: TRBD2
v_gene: TRBV4-1
abundance: once

CDR3aa: CASSVQGSYNEQFF
CDR3nt: TGTGCCAGCAGCGTACAGGGCTCCTACAATGAGCAGTTCTTC
j_gene: TRBJ2-1
d_gene: -
v_gene: TRBV9
abundance: -

CDR3aa: CASSTGGSFINEQFF
CDR3nt: TGCGCCAGCAGTACAGGCGGGAGCTTTATCAATGAGCAGTTCTTC
j_gene: TRBJ2-1
d_gene: TRBD2
v_gene: TRBV4-1
abundance: once

CDR3aa: CASSWGQGGEQFF
CDR3nt: TGCGCCAGCAGCTGGGGACAGGGTGGTGAGCAGTTCTTC
j_gene: TRBJ2-1
d_gene: TRBD1
v_gene: TRBV5-1
abundance: -

CDR3aa: CASSSKQGGIYGYTF
CDR3nt: TGTGCCAGCAGCTCGAAACAGGGGGGAATCTATGGCTACACCTTC
j_gene: TRBJ1-2
d_gene: TRBD1
v_gene: TRBV5-4
abundance: -

CDR3aa: CAISGPGQSTYEQYF
CDR3nt: TGTGCCATCAGTGGCCCGGGACAGTCTACCTACGAGCAGTACTTC
j_gene: TRBJ2-7
d_gene: TRBD1
v_gene: TRBV10-3
abundance: -

CDR3aa: CAPGTSGTYEQYF
CDR3nt: TGTGCCCCCGGGACTAGCGGGACCTACGAGCAGTACTTC
j_gene: TRBJ2-7
d_gene: TRBD2
v_gene: TRBV15
abundance: -

CDR3aa: CASSLRGAPGEQYF
CDR3nt: TGTGCCAGCAGCCTACGGGGGGCTCCGGGCGAGCAGTACTTC
j_gene: TRBJ2-7
d_gene: -
v_gene: TRBV5-4
abundance: -

CDR3aa: CASSEGLAGVPSSYEQYF
CDR3nt: TGTGCCAGCAGTGAAGGACTGGCAGGGGTCCCCAGCTCCTACGAGCAGTACTTC
j_gene: TRBJ2-7
d_gene: -
v_gene: TRBV6-1
abundance: -

CDR3aa: CASRGGPSSYNEQFF
CDR3nt: TGTGCCAGCAGGGGGGGACCGAGCTCCTACAATGAGCAGTTCTTC
j_gene: TRBJ2-1
d_gene: -
v_gene: TRBV9
abundance: -

CDR3aa: CASSYDGGFGTEAFF
CDR3nt: TGTGCCAGCAGTTACGACGGGGGATTTGGCACTGAAGCTTTCTTT
j_gene: TRBJ1-1
d_gene: -
v_gene: TRBV6-5
abundance: few

CDR3aa: CASSLRGGQKQDTEAFF
CDR3nt: TGTGCCAGCAGCTTAAGGGGGGGACAAAAGCAGGACACTGAAGCTTTCTTT
j_gene: TRBJ1-1
d_gene: -
v_gene: TRBV11-2
abundance: few

CDR3aa: CASSRLSGELFF
CDR3nt: TGTGCCAGCAGCCGACTCTCCGGGGAGCTGTTTTTT
j_gene: TRBJ2-2
d_gene: -
v_gene: TRBV28
abundance: -

CDR3aa: CASSTSTGTSLDYGYTF
CDR3nt: TGTGCCAGTAGTACCTCAACCGGGACATCTCTCGACTATGGCTACACCTTC
j_gene: TRBJ1-2
d_gene: -
v_gene: TRBV19
abundance: -

CDR3aa: CASSQRAVAYGYTF
CDR3nt: TGTGCCAGCAGCCAGCGGGCAGTTGCCTATGGCTACACCTTC
j_gene: TRBJ1-2
d_gene: -
v_gene: TRBV3-1/TRBV3-2
abundance: -

CDR3aa: CASSDSGVNSGNTIYF
CDR3nt: TGTGCCAGCAGTGATAGTGGAGTTAACTCTGGAAACACCATATATTTT
j_gene: TRBJ1-3
d_gene: -
v_gene: TRBV25-1
abundance: -

CDR3aa: CASSPLLNTGELFF
CDR3nt: TGTGCCAGCAGCCCCCTCCTGAACACCGGGGAGCTGTTTTTT
j_gene: TRBJ2-2
d_gene: -
v_gene: TRBV11-3
abundance: -

CDR3aa: CASRRGVTEAFF
CDR3nt: TGTGCCAGTAGGCGGGGGGTCACTGAAGCTTTCTTT
j_gene: TRBJ1-1
d_gene: -
v_gene: TRBV19
abundance: few

CDR3aa: CASSSGQVGQFGTDTQYF
CDR3nt: TGTGCCAGCAGCTCCGGACAGGTGGGGCAGTTTGGCACAGATACGCAGTATTTT
j_gene: TRBJ2-3
d_gene: TRBD1
v_gene: TRBV7-9
abundance: -